The clone carrying this T cell receptor (beta chain) was detected many times. Its specificity is not known. The data were obtained in a study of T cells in Graves' hyperthyroidism and ophthalmopathy. RNA transcripts were the template for amplifying TCR beta CDR3 regions. The primer set for the first-round RT-PCR of the TCR CDR3 was HTBI. TCRdb reanalysed the multiplex PCR reads using MiXCR and keeps one entry per CDR3 protein. The sample records 660,000 or so distinct CDR3 sequences, roughly 20% being singletons. Study conclusions and caveats: In blood, most of the thyroid clonotypes expanded above 0.001 were also present. Stable hyperthyroidism was told apart from ophthalmopathy by a model built on 13 V-J features.

Trimming shortened V by 1 base and J by 0 bases, and 12 bases separated the two germline ends. Germline CDR1 is SGHAT and CDR2 is FQNNGV. This CDR3 has 16 amino acids. This sequence originates from a man aged 25-40 years with Graves' ophthalmopathy. The source material was blood. This sequence joins TRBV11-2 and TRBJ1-1; no firm D call. DNA of the CDR3: TGTGCCAGCAGCTTAGCTCTAGAGCTCATGAACACTGAAGCTTTCTTT. It yields the protein CASSLALELMNTEAFF.